This is a list of T cell receptor beta chains from one sample in a study of Graves' ophthalmopathy and Graves' hyperthyroidism. TCRdb itself ran the multiplex PCR reads through MiXCR, one entry per CDR3 protein. Among a few hundred thousand distinct CDR3 sequences listed, about 22% were seen once. Sequencing was carried out using peripheral blood. All receptors derive from a woman in her 50s with Graves' ophthalmopathy. CDR3s include the opening cysteine and the closing phenylalanine or tryptophan. D genes are given only for firm matches. Some rows mark clone size as missing; the rest say once, few, many or name a class of expanded clone.

>many|TRBV29-1|NA|TRBJ2-5
TGCAGCGTTGCCAGAACGGAGACCCAGTACTTC
CSVARTETQYF
>many|TRBV5-1|NA|TRBJ2-5
TGCGCCAGCAGCTCGGGCCTCCTCGGACAGCGCCAGGAGACCCAGTACTTC
CASSSGLLGQRQETQYF
>many|TRBV3-1|NA|TRBJ2-5
TGTGCCAGCAGCCAAGATCGTGGGACAAAAGAGACCCAGTACTTC
CASSQDRGTKETQYF
>many|TRBV7-2|TRBD2|TRBJ2-7
TGTGCCAGCAGGACTAGCCCCTCCTACGAGCAGTACTTC
CASRTSPSYEQYF
>NA|TRBV5-1|TRBD2|TRBJ2-7
TGCGCCAGCAGCTTGGCCGGCGGGAGGGAAAACGAGCAGTACTTC
CASSLAGGRENEQYF
>NA|TRBV4-1|TRBD1|TRBJ1-5
TGCGCCAGCAGCCGAGTAAGGGGACAGGATCAGCCCCAGCATTTT
CASSRVRGQDQPQHF
>many|TRBV11-2|TRBD2|TRBJ2-2
TGTGCCAGCAGCTTTGGTGCTAGCGGGCTCACCGGGGAGCTGTTTTTT
CASSFGASGLTGELFF
>NA|TRBV5-1|NA|TRBJ1-2
TGCGCCAGCAGCTTGGGACAGGCCGAGGACTATGGCTACACCTTC
CASSLGQAEDYGYTF
>NA|TRBV7-8|NA|TRBJ2-5
TGTGCCAGCACTCGGGGAGTTCAAGAGACCCAGTACTTC
CASTRGVQETQYF
>many|TRBV25-1|NA|TRBJ2-2
TGTGCCAGCAGTGATTTTTCTCACAACACCGGGGAGCTGTTTTTT
CASSDFSHNTGELFF
>many|TRBV29-1|TRBD2|TRBJ2-7
TGCAGCGGGAGGACTAGCGGTTCCTACGAGCAGTACTTC
CSGRTSGSYEQYF
>few|TRBV6-5|NA|TRBJ1-2
TGTGCCAGCAGTTACTTTCAGACAGTGAACTATGGCTACACCTTC
CASSYFQTVNYGYTF
>many|TRBV20-1|NA|TRBJ2-5
TGCAGTGCGGGACTTCAAGAGACCCAGTACTTC
CSAGLQETQYF
>many|TRBV20-1|TRBD1|TRBJ1-6
TGCAGTGCGTTTAAGGGGACAGGGTTCTCACCCCTCCACTTT
CSAFKGTGFSPLHF
>many|TRBV2|TRBD2|TRBJ2-7
TGTGCCAACGACCTAGCGGGAGGAAGCTACGAGCAGTACTTC
CANDLAGGSYEQYF
>many|TRBV4-1|NA|TRBJ1-1
TGCGCCAGCAGCCAAGTGGTGGTACAGGGACGGGTAGCTTTCTTT
CASSQVVVQGRVAFF
>many|TRBV19|TRBD1|TRBJ2-7
TGTGCCAGTAGGATACAGCACAGGGGGGCCTACGAGCAGTACTTC
CASRIQHRGAYEQYF
>NA|TRBV20-1|NA|TRBJ1-1
TGCAGTGCTATACGACAGCAGAACACTGAAGCTTTCTTT
CSAIRQQNTEAFF
>NA|TRBV6-1|TRBD1|TRBJ1-1
TGTGCCAGCAGTAAGACAGGGGGCACCGGGTTTGAAGCTTTCTTT
CASSKTGGTGFEAFF
>many|TRBV6-1|NA|TRBJ2-2
TGTGCCAGCACGCGAGGTAGCGGGAACACCGGGGAGCTGTTTTTT
CASTRGSGNTGELFF
>many|TRBV2|NA|TRBJ1-1
TGTGCCAGCAGAGCGGACAGGAACACTGAAGCTTTCTTT
CASRADRNTEAFF
>many|TRBV5-1|NA|TRBJ2-4
TGCGCCAGCAGCTTGGGGACCTTGAGGACCAAAAACATTCAGTACTTC
CASSLGTLRTKNIQYF
>many|TRBV28|TRBD1|TRBJ1-1
TGTGCCAGCAGACCGCAGGGGGCTCCGGTCACTGAAGCTTTCTTT
CASRPQGAPVTEAFF
>few|TRBV11-1|TRBD2|TRBJ2-3
TGTGCCAGCAGTCGTAGCGGGACAAACACAGATACGCAGTATTTT
CASSRSGTNTDTQYF
>many|TRBV5-1|NA|TRBJ1-2
TGCGCCAGCAGCTTGGATTCAGACTATGGCTACACCTTC
CASSLDSDYGYTF
>many|TRBV6-1|NA|TRBJ2-2
TGTGCCAGCAGTAGCGATCCGAACACCGGGGAGCTGTTTTTT
CASSSDPNTGELFF
>NA|TRBV6-5|TRBD1|TRBJ2-7
TGTGCCAGCAGTTGGACCCGGGACAGGGGCTACGAGCAGTACTTC
CASSWTRDRGYEQYF
>many|TRBV29-1|TRBD1|TRBJ1-1
TGCAGCGTTAGACAGGGTGAGGCTGAAGCTTTCTTT
CSVRQGEAEAFF